A single sample is the source of the 10 T cell receptor beta chains below, sequenced in a study of molecular identifiers for immune sequencing clone quantification. TCRdb used MiXCR to reprocess the PCR reads, holding one entry per CDR3 protein. The data hold over 300,000 distinct CDR3 sequences, with roughly a quarter observed a single time. The sequencing sample was made of naive CD8+ T cells from blood, with Jurkat cell RNA spiked in. The subset was: FACS-sorted CD8+CD4-CCR7+CD45RA+ naive T cells. The receptors derive from a human donor in good health. Some libraries in this study had Jurkat cell RNA spiked in.

There are many counts of this clonotype. The J gene is TRBJ2-5, the V gene TRBV2; D is undetermined. V was cut by 9 bases and J by 1 base, with 15 bases left in between. The CDR3 has 14 amino acids. Per the germline V gene, CDR1 is SNHLY and CDR2 is FYNNEI. The CDR3 here is CASYLDRTQETQYF. The DNA for the CDR3 is TGTGCCAGTTACCTTGACCGGACCCAAGAGACCCAGTACTTC.

This clonotype was picked up many times. V is TRBV13 and J is TRBJ1-1; the match to TRBD1 covers 7 bases. Unmatched junction bases numbered 1, after V lost 4 bases and J lost 5 bases. The CDR3 has 12 amino acids. CDR1 is PRHDT, CDR2 FYEKMQ, per germline (reference sequence). The CDR3 bases are TGTGCCAGCAGCTCGGGACAGACTGAAGCTTTCTTT. It is translated as CASSSGQTEAFF.

The chain employs TRBV24-1 and TRBJ2-2; D remains ambiguous. Looked up from germline, CDR1 is KGHDR and CDR2 is SFDVKD. The germline V and J ends were trimmed by 9 bases and 0 bases, with 7 bases remaining between them. CDR3 length: 13 amino acids. CDR3 DNA sequence: TGTGCCACCGAGTACGCGAACACCGGGGAGCTGTTTTTT. As protein: CATEYANTGELFF.

This clonotype was counted between two and nine times. V is TRBV9 and J is TRBJ2-7; 8 positions match TRBD2. Germline CDR1 reads SGDLS; CDR2 reads YYNGEE. This CDR3 has 15 amino acids. V was clipped by 0 bases and J by 4 bases; unmatched bases: 6. The CDR3: CASSVEGGGLYEQYF. CDR3 coding DNA: TGTGCCAGCAGCGTAGAGGGCGGGGGGCTGTACGAGCAGTACTTC.

This clonotype was detected many times. The chain carries TRBV9 and TRBJ1-1; TRBD1 might be the D (5 bases). Trimming removed 2 bases from V and 0 bases from J, with 8 bases in between. The CDR3 length is 14 residues. Germline V lookup: CDR1 SGDLS, CDR2 YYNGEE. The CDR3 DNA follows: TGTGCCAGCAGCGTCGGGGGAATGAACACTGAAGCTTTCTTT. It yields the protein CASSVGGMNTEAFF.

This clonotype was seen more than once but under ten times. CDR3 region: CAISDWLAGGSYNEQFF. The CDR3 bases are TGTGCCATCAGTGATTGGCTAGCGGGAGGGTCCTACAATGAGCAGTTCTTC. The chain uses TRBV10-3 and TRBJ2-1, with 12 bases that match TRBD2. Germline-derived CDR1 and CDR2 are ENHRY and SYGVKD. The J segment lost 1 base and the V segment lost 3 bases, leaving 4 bases of the junction unmatched. CDR3 length: 17 residues.

This clonotype was found many times. The V gene is TRBV4-3, the J gene TRBJ1-5; a possible D gene is TRBD1 (5 bases). The V end lost 1 base, the J end lost 2 bases, and 12 bases lay between the germline ends. Germline V gene lookup returns CDR1 LGHNA and CDR2 YSLEER. The CDR3 totals 16 residues. The CDR3 sequence: CASSQGWRGGNQPQHF. The CDR3 DNA follows: TGCGCCAGCAGCCAAGGCTGGCGGGGGGGCAATCAGCCCCAGCATTTT.

In this sample, this clonotype turned up many times. This sequence joins TRBV20-1 and TRBJ2-3; 9 bases match TRBD2. The CDR3 covers 14 residues. J gave up 0 bases and V 2 bases, and 0 bases lay outside the gene matches. CDR1 is DFQATT, CDR2 SNEGSKA, per germline (reference sequence). The CDR3 sequence is CSARTSGSTDTQYF. For the CDR3, the DNA is TGCAGTGCTAGAACTAGCGGGAGCACAGATACGCAGTATTTT.

V gene TRBV4-3 combines with J gene TRBJ2-4; D is possibly TRBD1 (6 bases). From germline, CDR1 is LGHNA and CDR2 YSLEER. The CDR3 totals 20 residues. V lost 2 bases and J lost 0, with 23 bases in between. CDR3 nucleotides: TGCGCCAGCAGCCAAAACGTCTGGGACATCGTCGGACTAGCCAAAAACATTCAGTACTTC. This encodes CASSQNVWDIVGLAKNIQYF.

In this sample, this clonotype turned up many times. The CDR3 nucleotides are TGTGCCAGTAGCCATGGACAGTCTAGCACAGATACGCAGTATTTT. Translation gives CASSHGQSSTDTQYF. The V call is TRBV19, the J call TRBJ2-3, with a possible D match to TRBD1 (6 bases). This CDR3 region has 15 residues. The V gene's germline CDR1 is LNHDA and CDR2 SQIVND (reference sequence). V was cut by 6 bases and J by 0 bases, with 13 bases left in between.